This T cell receptor (beta chain) is drawn from a study of sequential checkpoint blockade in melanoma. Whole-study context: Patients were randomized 1:1 to nivolumab-then-ipilimumab or ipilimumab-then-nivolumab first-line. Both treatment sequences were followed by maintenance nivolumab. TCRbeta immunosequencing was performed on DNA from 75 to 95 pretreatment melanoma tumor samples.

Points on this clone: Its antigen is as yet unknown.

Treatment of the sample: randomized to nivolumab then ipilimumab (arm A) or the reverse (arm B). Sequenced by immunoSEQ multiplex PCR; TCRdb stores in-frame clones only, minus some. The table records about 4,700 clones, about 20% of them present only once. The germline gives CDR1 SGHRS, CDR2 YFSETQ. The CDR3 loop spans 17 amino acids. V shed 0 bases and J 6 bases; nucleotides not matched to a gene: 14. Findings and limits, study-wide: Tumor T-cell fraction and clonality correlated with PD-L1 and CD8+ counts.

The clonotype comes from a human donor with melanoma. The sequenced sample was tumor tissue (inferred from file names), obtained from a patient given nivolumab and ipilimumab in sequence. The chain couples TRBV5-1 to TRBJ1-1; TRBD1 matches 7 bases. The CDR3 protein is CASSLVGTRQGRSEAFF. The CDR3, as DNA: TGCGCCAGCAGCTTGGTGGGGACAAGACAGGGACGCTCTGAAGCTTTCTTT.